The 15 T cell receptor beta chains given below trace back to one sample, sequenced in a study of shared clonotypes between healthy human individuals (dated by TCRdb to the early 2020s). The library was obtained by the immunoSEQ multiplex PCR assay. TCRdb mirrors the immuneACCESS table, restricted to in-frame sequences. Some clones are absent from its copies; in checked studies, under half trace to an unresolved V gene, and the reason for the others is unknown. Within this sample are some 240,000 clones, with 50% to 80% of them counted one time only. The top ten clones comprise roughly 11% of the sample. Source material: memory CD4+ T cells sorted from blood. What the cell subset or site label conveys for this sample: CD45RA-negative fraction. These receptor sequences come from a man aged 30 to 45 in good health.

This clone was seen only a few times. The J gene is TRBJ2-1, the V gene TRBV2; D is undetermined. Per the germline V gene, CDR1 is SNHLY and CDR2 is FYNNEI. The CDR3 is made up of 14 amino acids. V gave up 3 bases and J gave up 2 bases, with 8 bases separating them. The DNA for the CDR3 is TGTGCCAGCAGTGAGCTAGGACCCTACAATGAGCAGTTCTTC. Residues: CASSELGPYNEQFF.

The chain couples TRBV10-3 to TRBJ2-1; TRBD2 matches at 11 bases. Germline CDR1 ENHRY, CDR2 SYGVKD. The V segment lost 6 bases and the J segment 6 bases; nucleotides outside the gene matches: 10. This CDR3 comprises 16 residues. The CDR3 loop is CAIRDSGRAGGNEQFF. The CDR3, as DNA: TGTGCCATCAGGGATAGCGGGAGGGCCGGCGGCAATGAGCAGTTCTTC.

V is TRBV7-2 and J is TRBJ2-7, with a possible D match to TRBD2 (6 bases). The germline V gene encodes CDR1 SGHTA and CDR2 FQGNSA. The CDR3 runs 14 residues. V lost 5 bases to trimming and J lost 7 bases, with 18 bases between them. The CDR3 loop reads CASSGSGGTSEQYF. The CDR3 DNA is TGTGCCAGCAGCGGTAGCGGAGGGACGTCTGAGCAGTACTTC.

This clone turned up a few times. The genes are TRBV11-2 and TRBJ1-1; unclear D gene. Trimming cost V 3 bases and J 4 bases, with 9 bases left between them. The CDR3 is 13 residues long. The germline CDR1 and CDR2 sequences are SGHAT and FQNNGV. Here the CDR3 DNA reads TGTGCCAGCAGCTTCGAAGTGGCCACTGAAGCTTTCTTT. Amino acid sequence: CASSFEVATEAFF.

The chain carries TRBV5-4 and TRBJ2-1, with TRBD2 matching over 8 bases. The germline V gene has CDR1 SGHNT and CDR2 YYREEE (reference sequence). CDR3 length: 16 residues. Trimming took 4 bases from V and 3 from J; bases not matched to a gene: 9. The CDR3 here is CASSLKRGNGYNEQFF. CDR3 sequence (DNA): TGTGCCAGCAGCCTAAAGCGGGGGAACGGCTACAATGAGCAGTTCTTC.

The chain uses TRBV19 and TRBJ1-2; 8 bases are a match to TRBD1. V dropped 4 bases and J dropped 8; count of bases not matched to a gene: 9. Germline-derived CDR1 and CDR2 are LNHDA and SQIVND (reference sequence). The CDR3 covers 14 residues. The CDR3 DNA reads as TGTGCCAGTAGTACGATCGACAGGGGCGGCGGCTACACCTTC. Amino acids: CASSTIDRGGGYTF.

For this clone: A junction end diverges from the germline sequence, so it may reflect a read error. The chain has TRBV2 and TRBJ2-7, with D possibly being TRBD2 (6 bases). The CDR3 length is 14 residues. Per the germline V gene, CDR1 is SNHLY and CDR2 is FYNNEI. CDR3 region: CASREAGTPYEQYF. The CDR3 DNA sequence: TGTGCCAGCAGGGAAGCCGGGACTCCTTACGAGCAGTACTTC.

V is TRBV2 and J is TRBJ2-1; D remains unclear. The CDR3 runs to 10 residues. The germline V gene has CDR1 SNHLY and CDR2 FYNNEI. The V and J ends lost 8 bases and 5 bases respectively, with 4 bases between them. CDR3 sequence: CASENNEQFF. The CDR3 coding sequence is TGTGCCAGCGAAAACAATGAGCAGTTCTTC.

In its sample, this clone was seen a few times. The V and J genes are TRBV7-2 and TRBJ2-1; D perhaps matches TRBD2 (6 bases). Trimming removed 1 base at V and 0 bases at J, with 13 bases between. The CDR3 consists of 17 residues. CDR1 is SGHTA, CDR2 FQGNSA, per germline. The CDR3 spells CASSLDRAGRSYNEQFF. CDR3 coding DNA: TGTGCCAGCAGCTTAGATCGAGCGGGCCGCTCCTACAATGAGCAGTTCTTC. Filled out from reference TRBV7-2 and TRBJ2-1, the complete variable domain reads GAGVSQSPSNKVTEKGKDVELRCDPISGHTALYWYRQSLGQGLEFLIYFQGNSAPDKSGLPSDRFSAERTGGSVSTLTIQRTQQEDSAVYLCASSLDRAGRSYNEQFFGPGTRLTVL.

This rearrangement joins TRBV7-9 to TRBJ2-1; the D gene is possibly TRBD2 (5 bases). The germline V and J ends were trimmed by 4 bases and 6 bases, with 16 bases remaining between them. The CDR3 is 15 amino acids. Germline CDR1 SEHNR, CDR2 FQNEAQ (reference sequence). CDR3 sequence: CASSSTSVGGNEQFF. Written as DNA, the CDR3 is TGTGCCAGCAGCTCTACCTCTGTTGGAGGCAATGAGCAGTTCTTC.

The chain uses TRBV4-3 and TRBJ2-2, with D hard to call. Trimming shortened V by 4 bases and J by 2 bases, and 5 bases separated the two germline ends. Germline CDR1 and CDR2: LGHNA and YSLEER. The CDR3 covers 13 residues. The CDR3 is CASSRENTGELFF. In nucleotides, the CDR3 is TGCGCCAGCAGCCGAGAAAACACCGGGGAGCTGTTTTTT.

DNA for the CDR3: TGTGCCAGCAGTCTGACTGCGGGGACTAGCACAGATACGCAGTATTTT. It translates to CASSLTAGTSTDTQYF. The chain recombines TRBV27 with TRBJ2-3; weak D call: TRBD2 (6 bases). Germline CDR1 is MNHEY and CDR2 is SMNVEV (reference sequence). The CDR3 runs 16 residues. V was trimmed by 5 bases and J by 0 bases, leaving 15 bases between them.

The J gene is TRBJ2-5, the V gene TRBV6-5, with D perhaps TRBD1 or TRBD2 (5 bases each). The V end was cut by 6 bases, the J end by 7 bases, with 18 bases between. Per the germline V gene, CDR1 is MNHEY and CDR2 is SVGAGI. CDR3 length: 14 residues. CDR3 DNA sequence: TGTGCCAGCAGGTCTTCCGGGACGCTCGGGACCCAGTACTTC. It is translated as CASRSSGTLGTQYF.

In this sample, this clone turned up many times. CDR3 loop: CASRFDNEQFF. The CDR3 DNA follows: TGTGCCAGCAGATTCGACAATGAGCAGTTCTTC. The gene calls are TRBV2 and TRBJ2-1; the D is unclear. The CDR3 consists of 11 residues. Germline CDR1 is SNHLY and CDR2 is FYNNEI. V was clipped by 6 bases and J by 5 bases, with 5 bases between them.

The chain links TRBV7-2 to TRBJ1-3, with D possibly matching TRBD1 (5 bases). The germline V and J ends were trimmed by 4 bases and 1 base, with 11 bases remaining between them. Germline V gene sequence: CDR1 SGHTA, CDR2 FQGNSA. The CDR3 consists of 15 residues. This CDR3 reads CASSSQGLSGNTIYF. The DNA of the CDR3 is TGTGCCAGCAGCTCTCAGGGCCTATCTGGAAACACCATATATTTT.